These 7 T cell receptor beta chains share one sample of origin, sequenced in a study of T cell responses to AZD1222 COVID-19 vaccine. Repertoires were generated with immunoSEQ multiplex PCR, while TCRdb's copy carries only in-frame clones and drops some. The repertoire holds roughly 110,000 clones, with approximately 87% as singletons. Sequenced here: peripheral blood, sampled on day 0 of AZD1222 vaccination. These receptors came from an adult in good health.

This chain connects TRBV5-5 to TRBJ1-5, with D tentatively TRBD1 (6 bases). The V end lost 1 base, the J end lost 5 bases, and 7 bases lay between the germline ends. In germline, CDR1 is SGHKS, CDR2 YYEKEE (reference sequence). CDR3 length equals 13 residues. The CDR3 coding sequence is TGTGCCAGCAGCTTGCCAGGGGATCAGCCCCAGCATTTT. This sequence encodes CASSLPGDQPQHF.

The chain recombines TRBV12-3 or TRBV12-4 with TRBJ2-7; no clear D gene. Trimming pared 6 bases from V and 6 bases from J, leaving 12 bases between. The CDR3 runs to 12 residues. CDR3 coding DNA: TGTGCCAGCAGCGCGGCCGGGTCCGAGCAGTACTTC. Its protein is CASSAAGSEQYF.

V and J are TRBV19 and TRBJ1-2; TRBD1 is a possible D gene (6 bases). Trimming pared 4 bases from V and 2 bases from J, leaving 11 bases between. CDR3 length: 14 residues. Germline V gene sequence: CDR1 LNHDA, CDR2 SQIVND (reference sequence). The CDR3 nucleotides read TGTGCCAGTAGTACGCAGGGGCTCAACTATGGCTACACCTTC. It is translated as CASSTQGLNYGYTF.

The chain carries TRBV6-1 and TRBJ2-7, with 8 bases aligning to TRBD1. Per germline, CDR1 MNHNS and CDR2 SASEGT. The CDR3 contains 16 residues. Trimming cost V 3 bases and J 8 bases; bases outside gene matches: 15. CDR3 loop: CASSDPGQGLGLKQYF. The CDR3 nucleotides read TGTGCCAGCAGTGACCCAGGACAGGGTCTTGGCTTGAAGCAGTACTTC.

This chain's CDR3 is CATSLGQRSYEQYF. In DNA, the CDR3 is TGCGCCACCTCTCTGGGACAGAGATCCTACGAGCAGTACTTC. The rearrangement links TRBV5-1 to TRBJ2-7, with TRBD1 matching over 7 bases. The V and J ends lost 9 bases and 1 base, in that order; junction bases with no gene match: 10. The CDR3 has 14 residues. The V gene's germline CDR1 is SGHRS and CDR2 YFSETQ.

V usage is TRBV28 and J usage is TRBJ2-3; D remains unclear. CDR3 size: 12 residues. Trimming removed 2 bases from V and 7 bases from J, with 7 bases in between. The germline gives CDR1 MDHEN, CDR2 SYDVKM. CDR3 coding DNA: TGTGCCAGCAGTTTAAACAGATATACGCAGTATTTT. Amino acid sequence: CASSLNRYTQYF.

J is TRBJ2-1 and V is TRBV6-6; 7 nucleotides match TRBD2. V trimming: 6 bases; J trimming: 6 bases; junction bases outside the gene matches: 11. The CDR3 contains 15 residues. CDR1 MNHNY and CDR2 SVGAGI come from the germline V gene (reference sequence). CDR3 residues: CASSYGAGDLNEQFF. CDR3 coding DNA: TGTGCCAGCAGCTACGGGGCGGGAGACCTCAATGAGCAGTTCTTC.